This T cell receptor beta chain was sequenced for a study of blood T cell repertoires in COVID-19 (dated by TCRdb to the early 2020s). General notes on the study: Samples from collaborators originated in the United States, Italy and Spain and spanned both the acute and convalescent phases of COVID-19. The prospective study material was composed of cDNA or gDNA derived from T cells, B-cell-depleted T cells, or PBMCs. The sample metadata nearly always contained a de-identified subject ID, COVID-19 status, age in years and sex. Samples came from the ongoing ImmuneRACE study (first 160 participants) plus 1,254 subjects from 6 global collaborators. Subjects who had been exposed to COVID-19, were actively infected with it, or had recovered from it provided the deeply sampled blood TCRbeta repertoires that made up the dataset. Where HLA class I and class II types were available, the types were taken from metadata supplied by the sample provider, not from assay-based typing. A freely available public database, intended as a resource for researchers studying the immune response to SARS-CoV-2, is where the repertoires were released.

TCRbeta CDR3 regions were amplified from genomic DNA using the immunoSEQ Assay, a bias-controlled multiplex PCR. In the source study's methods: Nucleated cell counts per sample were estimated from amplification of reference gene primers within the assay. To quantify the absolute abundance of each unique TCRbeta CDR3 rearrangement, sequence reads were collapsed and filtered. For each sample, productive Simpson clonality was calculated as the square root of Simpson's diversity index over productive rearrangements. TCRdb re-hosts the immuneACCESS table, in-frame sequences only. Its copies lack some clones; in the studies checked, an unresolved V gene accounts for under half of them, and the cause for the rest is not known. The V and J calls and the clone size are those of that table, but D and trimming were determined from the DNA. This sample has under 250,000 clones in its table, and roughly 79% of those were observed once. Around 9% of the sample lies in the top ten.

CDR1 and CDR2 are drawn from the germline V gene: SGDLS, YYNGEE. Trimmed from V: 4 bases; trimmed from J: 6 bases; junction bases lacking a gene match: 11. The CDR3 runs 15 residues from the cysteine to the phenylalanine. This entry keeps only the CDR3 DNA: 45 bases, framed from base 1. This clone occurred a few times. The clone's antigen remains unknown. Base qualities were left out, and no much larger clone turns up one base away. Participants in the prospective study were enrolled through a virtual design, were aged roughly 18 to 100 years, and lived in approximately 25 United States geographic areas. In the prospective study, cohorts were assigned on the basis of participant-reported clinical history obtained from a screening survey and a study questionnaire. Each participant in the prospective study had whole blood, serum and a nasopharyngeal or oropharyngeal swab collected by mobile phlebotomists. Participants in the prospective study had the option to provide additional blood draws and questionnaires over a roughly 2-month period. Blood samples from the prospective study were shipped frozen or at room temperature prior to DNA extraction.

Broader findings and caveats from the paper: The quantity of clinical and demographic metadata differed by source and by participant and was supplied without curation.

The chain is assembled from TRBV9 and TRBJ2-7; 9 middle bases align to TRBD1. The clonotype was recovered from a woman between 50 and 59 years old with acute COVID-19. What was sequenced was PBMCs or T cells enriched from blood (not recorded which). The DNA sequence follows: TGTGCCAGCAGCCCCATCGGGGGACAGGGTTCCGAGCAGTACTTC. This is translated as CASSPIGGQGSEQYF.